Described below is a single T cell receptor beta chain sequence and its context. Its antigen remains unknown. The data originate from a study of graft-versus-host responses after intestinal transplantation. In the study overall: Transplants were multivisceral, liver-intestinal, or isolated intestinal. Recipients were all induced with anti-thymocyte globulin, then given tacrolimus and steroids for about 3 years. Findings and limits, study-wide: GvH clones surfaced in recipient marrow, some emerging earlier in ileum or blood. Early HvG declines after transplant were associated with peak circulating GvH clone levels.

Using immunoSEQ multiplex PCR, the repertoire was profiled, and TCRdb retains in-frame clones only, with some absent. The sample contains 20,000 or so clones, 75% to 95% of which appear only once. CDR3 length equals 14 residues. Trimming removed 3 bases at V and 1 base at J, with 9 bases between. Germline CDR1 and CDR2: MNHNY and SVGAGI (reference sequence). The clonotype originates from a human patient who received an intestinal transplant, so some T cells may come from the graft donor. The material sequenced was PBMCs, taken 350 to 400 days after transplant. The genes are TRBV6-6 and TRBJ1-2, with D unclear. The CDR3 DNA is TGTGCCAGCAGTTATCTCGGGAGTAACTATGGCTACACCTTC. It yields the protein CASSYLGSNYGYTF.